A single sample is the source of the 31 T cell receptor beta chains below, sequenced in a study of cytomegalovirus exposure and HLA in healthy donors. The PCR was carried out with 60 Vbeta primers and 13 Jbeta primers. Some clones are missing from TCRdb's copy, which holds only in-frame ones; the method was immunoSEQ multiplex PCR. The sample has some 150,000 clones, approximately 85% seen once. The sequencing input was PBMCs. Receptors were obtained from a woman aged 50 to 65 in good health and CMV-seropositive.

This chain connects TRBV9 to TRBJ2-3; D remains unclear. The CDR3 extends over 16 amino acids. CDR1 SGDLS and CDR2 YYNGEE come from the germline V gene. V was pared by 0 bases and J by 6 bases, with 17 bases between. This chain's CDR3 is CASSVGGGRSFDTQYF. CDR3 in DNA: TGTGCCAGCAGCGTAGGAGGTGGAAGAAGCTTCGATACGCAGTATTTT.

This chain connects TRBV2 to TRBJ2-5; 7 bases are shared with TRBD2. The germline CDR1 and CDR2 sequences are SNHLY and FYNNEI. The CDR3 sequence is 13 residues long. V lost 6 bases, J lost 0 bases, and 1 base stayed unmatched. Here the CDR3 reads CASRRGDQETQYF. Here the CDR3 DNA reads TGTGCCAGCAGACGGGGGGACCAAGAGACCCAGTACTTC. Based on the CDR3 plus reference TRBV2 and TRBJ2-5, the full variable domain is EPEVTQTPSHQVTQMGQEVILRCVPISNHLYFYWYRQILGQKVEFLVSFYNNEISEKSEIFDDQFSVERPDGSNFTLKIRSTKLEDSAMYFCASRRGDQETQYFGPGTRLLVL.

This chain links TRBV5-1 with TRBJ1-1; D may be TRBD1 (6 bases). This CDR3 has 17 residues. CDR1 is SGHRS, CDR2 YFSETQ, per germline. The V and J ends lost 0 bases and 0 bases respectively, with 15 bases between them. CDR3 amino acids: CASSLARQGLMNTEAFF. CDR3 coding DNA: TGCGCCAGCAGCTTGGCCAGGCAGGGGCTGATGAACACTGAAGCTTTCTTT.

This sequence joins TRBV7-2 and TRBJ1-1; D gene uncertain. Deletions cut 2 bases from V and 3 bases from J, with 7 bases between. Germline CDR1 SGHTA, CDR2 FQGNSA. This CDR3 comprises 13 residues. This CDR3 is CASSLITDTEAFF. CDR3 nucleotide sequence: TGTGCCAGCAGCTTAATAACAGACACTGAAGCTTTCTTT.

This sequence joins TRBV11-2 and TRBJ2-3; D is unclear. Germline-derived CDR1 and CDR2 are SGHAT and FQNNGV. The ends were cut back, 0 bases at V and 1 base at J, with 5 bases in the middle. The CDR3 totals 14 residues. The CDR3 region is CASSLDLGTDTQYF. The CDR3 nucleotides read TGTGCCAGCAGCTTAGATCTTGGCACAGATACGCAGTATTTT.

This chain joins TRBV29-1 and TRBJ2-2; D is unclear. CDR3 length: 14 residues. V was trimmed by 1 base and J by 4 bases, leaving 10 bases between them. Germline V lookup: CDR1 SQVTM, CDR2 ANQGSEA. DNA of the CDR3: TGCAGCGTTGAAGTCCGGTACGCCACCGGGGAGCTGTTTTTT. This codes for CSVEVRYATGELFF.

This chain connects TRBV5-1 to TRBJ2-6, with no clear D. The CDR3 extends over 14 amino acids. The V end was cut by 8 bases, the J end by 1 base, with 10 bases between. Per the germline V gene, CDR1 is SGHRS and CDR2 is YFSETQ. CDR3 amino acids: CASSGQSGANVLTF. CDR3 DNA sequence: TGCGCCAGTTCTGGCCAGTCTGGGGCCAACGTCCTGACTTTC.

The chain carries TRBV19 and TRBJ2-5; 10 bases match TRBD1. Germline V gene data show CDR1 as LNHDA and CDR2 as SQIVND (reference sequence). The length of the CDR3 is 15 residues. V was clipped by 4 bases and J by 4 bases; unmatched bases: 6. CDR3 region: CASSTLGDRGETQYF. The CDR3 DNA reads TGTGCCAGTAGTACCTTAGGGGACAGGGGAGAGACCCAGTACTTC.

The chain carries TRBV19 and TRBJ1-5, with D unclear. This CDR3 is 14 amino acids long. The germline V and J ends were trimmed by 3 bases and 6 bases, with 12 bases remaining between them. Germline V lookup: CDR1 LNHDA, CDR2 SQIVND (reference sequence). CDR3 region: CASSISGSPQPQHF. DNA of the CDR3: TGTGCCAGTAGTATTTCTGGTAGTCCTCAGCCCCAGCATTTT. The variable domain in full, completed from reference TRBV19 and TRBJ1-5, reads DGGITQSPKYLFRKEGQNVTLSCEQNLNHDAMYWYRQDPGQGLRLIYYSQIVNDFQKGDIAEGYSVSREKKESFPLTVTSAQKNPTAFYLCASSISGSPQPQHFGDGTRLSIL.

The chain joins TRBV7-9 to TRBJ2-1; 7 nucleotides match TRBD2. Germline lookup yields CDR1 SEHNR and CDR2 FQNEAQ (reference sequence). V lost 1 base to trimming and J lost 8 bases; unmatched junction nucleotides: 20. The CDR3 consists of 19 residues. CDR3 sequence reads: CASSLGRGSRRERFYEQFF. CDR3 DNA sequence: TGTGCCAGCAGCTTAGGTCGGGGCTCTAGGCGGGAGAGGTTCTATGAGCAGTTCTTC.

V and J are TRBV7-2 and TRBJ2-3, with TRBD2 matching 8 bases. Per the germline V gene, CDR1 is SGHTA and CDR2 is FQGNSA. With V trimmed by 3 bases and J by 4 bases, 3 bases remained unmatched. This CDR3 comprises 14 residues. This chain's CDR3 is CASSLPGGADTQYF. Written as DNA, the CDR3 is TGTGCCAGCAGCTTGCCCGGGGGGGCAGATACGCAGTATTTT.

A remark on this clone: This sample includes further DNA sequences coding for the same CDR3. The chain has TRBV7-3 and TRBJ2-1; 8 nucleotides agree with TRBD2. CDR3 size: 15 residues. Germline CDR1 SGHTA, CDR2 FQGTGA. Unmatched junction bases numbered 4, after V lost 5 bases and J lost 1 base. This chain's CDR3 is CASSLTGGSYNEQFF. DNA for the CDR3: TGTGCCAGCAGCCTTACGGGGGGGTCCTACAATGAGCAGTTCTTC.

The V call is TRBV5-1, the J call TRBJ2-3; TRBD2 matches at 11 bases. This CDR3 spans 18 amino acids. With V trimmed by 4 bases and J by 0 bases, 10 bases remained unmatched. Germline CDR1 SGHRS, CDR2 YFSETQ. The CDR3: CASSLGTSGSSSTDTQYF. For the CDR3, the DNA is TGCGCCAGCAGCCTCGGGACTAGCGGATCCTCTAGCACAGATACGCAGTATTTT.

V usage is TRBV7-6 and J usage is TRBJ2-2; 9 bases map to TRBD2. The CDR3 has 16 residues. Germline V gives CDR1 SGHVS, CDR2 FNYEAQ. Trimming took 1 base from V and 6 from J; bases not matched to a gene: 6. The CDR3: CASSLGAGGPSGELFF. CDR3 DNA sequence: TGTGCCAGCAGCTTAGGGGCGGGGGGGCCGTCCGGGGAGCTGTTTTTT.

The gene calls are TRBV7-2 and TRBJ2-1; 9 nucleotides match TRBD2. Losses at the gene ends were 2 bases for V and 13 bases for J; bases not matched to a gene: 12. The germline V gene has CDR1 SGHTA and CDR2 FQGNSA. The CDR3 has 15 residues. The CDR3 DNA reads TGTGCCAGCAGCTTAAGGCGGGGGGGAGCTCTGCGACAGTTCTTC. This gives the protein CASSLRRGGALRQFF.

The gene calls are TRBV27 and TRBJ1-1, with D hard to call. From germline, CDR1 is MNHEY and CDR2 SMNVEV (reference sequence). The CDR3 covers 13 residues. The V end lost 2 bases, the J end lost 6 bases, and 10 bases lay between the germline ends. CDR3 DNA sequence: TGTGCCAGCAGTTTAACAGTCGGCCCTGAAGCTTTCTTT. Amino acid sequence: CASSLTVGPEAFF.

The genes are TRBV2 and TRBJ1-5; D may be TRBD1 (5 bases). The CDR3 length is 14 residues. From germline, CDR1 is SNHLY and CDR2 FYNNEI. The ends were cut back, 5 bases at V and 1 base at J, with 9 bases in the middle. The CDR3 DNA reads TGTGCCAGCAGTTACGACAGCAGCAATCAGCCCCAGCATTTT. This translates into CASSYDSSNQPQHF.

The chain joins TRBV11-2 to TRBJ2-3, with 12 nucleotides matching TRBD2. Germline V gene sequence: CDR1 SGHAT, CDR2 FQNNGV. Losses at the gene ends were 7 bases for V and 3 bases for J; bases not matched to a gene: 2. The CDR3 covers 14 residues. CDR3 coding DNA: TGTGCCAGCAAGACTAGCGGGGGTACAGATACGCAGTATTTT. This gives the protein CASKTSGGTDTQYF.

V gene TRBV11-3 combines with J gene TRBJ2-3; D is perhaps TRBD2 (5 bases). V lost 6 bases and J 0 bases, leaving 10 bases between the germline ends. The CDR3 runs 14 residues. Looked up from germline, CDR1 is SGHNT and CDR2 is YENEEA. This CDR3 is CASSKSGSTDTQYF. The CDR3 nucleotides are TGTGCCAGCAGTAAATCGGGGAGCACAGATACGCAGTATTTT.

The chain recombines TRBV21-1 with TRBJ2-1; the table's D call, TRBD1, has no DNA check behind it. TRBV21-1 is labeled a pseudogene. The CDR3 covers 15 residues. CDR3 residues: CASRRPGSGGNEQFF. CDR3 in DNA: TGTGCCAGCAGGAGACCGGGCTCAGGGGGCAATGAGCAGTTCTTC.

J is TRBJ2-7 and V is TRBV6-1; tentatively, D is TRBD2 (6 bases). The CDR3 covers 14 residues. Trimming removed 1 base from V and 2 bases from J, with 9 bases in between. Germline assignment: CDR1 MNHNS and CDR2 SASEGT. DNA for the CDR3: TGTGCCAGCAGTGAAGGGGGGGAAGCCTACGAGCAGTACTTC. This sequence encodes CASSEGGEAYEQYF.

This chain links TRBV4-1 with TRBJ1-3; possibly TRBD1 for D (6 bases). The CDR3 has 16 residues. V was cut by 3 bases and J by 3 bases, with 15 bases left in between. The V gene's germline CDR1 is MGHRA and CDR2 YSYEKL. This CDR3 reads CASSHSQGYGGNTIYF. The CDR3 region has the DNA TGCGCCAGCAGCCACTCACAGGGATATGGTGGAAACACCATATATTTT.

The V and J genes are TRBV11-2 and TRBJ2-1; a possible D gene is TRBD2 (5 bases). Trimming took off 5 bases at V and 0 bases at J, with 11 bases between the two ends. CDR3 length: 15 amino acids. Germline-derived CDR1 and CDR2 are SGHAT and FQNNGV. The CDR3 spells CASSTSGNSYNEQFF. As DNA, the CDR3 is TGTGCCAGCAGCACAAGCGGAAACTCCTACAATGAGCAGTTCTTC.

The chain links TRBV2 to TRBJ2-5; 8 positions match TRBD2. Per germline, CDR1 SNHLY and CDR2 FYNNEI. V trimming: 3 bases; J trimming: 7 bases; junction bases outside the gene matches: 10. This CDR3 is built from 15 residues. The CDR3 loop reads CASSDFSRGGGTQYF. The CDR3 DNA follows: TGTGCCAGCAGTGATTTCTCCCGGGGGGGTGGGACCCAGTACTTC. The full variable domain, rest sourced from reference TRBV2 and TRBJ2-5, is EPEVTQTPSHQVTQMGQEVILRCVPISNHLYFYWYRQILGQKVEFLVSFYNNEISEKSEIFDDQFSVERPDGSNFTLKIRSTKLEDSAMYFCASSDFSRGGGTQYFGPGTRLLVL.

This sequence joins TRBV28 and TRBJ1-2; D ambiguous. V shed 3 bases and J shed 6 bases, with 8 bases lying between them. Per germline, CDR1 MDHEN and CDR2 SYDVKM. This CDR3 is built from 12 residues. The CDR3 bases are TGTGCCAGCAGTTTGCCAATAGATGGCTACACCTTC. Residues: CASSLPIDGYTF.

CDR3 nucleotide sequence: TGTGCCAGCAGCCCTTCCTGGACAGGGAACTATGGCTACACCTTC. It codes for CASSPSWTGNYGYTF. The V call is TRBV7-2, the J call TRBJ1-2, with TRBD1 identical over 8 bases. This CDR3 spans 15 amino acids. CDR1 and CDR2 (germline): SGHTA, FQGNSA. V lost 5 bases and J lost 2; bases outside the gene matches: 7.

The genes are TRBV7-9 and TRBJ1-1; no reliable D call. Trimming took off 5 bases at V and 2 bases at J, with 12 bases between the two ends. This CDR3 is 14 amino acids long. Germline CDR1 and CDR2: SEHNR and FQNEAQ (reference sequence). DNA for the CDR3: TGTGCCAGCAGCGATCGGGTCGTAAACACTGAAGCTTTCTTT. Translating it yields CASSDRVVNTEAFF.

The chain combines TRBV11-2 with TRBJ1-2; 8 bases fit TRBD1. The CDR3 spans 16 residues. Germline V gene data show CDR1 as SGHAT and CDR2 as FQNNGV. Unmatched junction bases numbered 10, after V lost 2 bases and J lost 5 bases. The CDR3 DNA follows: TGTGCCAGCAGCTTATTTGCCGGGACAGGAAGTTATGGCTACACCTTC. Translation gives CASSLFAGTGSYGYTF.

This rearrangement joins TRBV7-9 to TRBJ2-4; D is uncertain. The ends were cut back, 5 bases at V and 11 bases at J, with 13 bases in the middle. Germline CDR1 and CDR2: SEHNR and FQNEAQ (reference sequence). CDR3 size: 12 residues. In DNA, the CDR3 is TGTGCCAGCAGCCCTCAGTTGGGCCTTCAGTACTTC. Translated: CASSPQLGLQYF.

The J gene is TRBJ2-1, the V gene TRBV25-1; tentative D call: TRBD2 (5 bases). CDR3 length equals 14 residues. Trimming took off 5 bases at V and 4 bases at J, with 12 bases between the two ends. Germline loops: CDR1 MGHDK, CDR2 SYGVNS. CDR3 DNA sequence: TGTGCCAGCAGTTTTGGAGGTGTTTACAATGAGCAGTTCTTC. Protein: CASSFGGVYNEQFF.

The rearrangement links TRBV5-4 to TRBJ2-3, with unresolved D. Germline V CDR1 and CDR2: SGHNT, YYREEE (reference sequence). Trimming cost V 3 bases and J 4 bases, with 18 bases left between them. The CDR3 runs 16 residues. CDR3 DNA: TGTGCCAGCAGCTCACGACAATTACCGCAATCAGATACGCAGTATTTT. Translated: CASSSRQLPQSDTQYF.